The present T cell receptor beta chain was sequenced within a study of response to subunit inactivated influenza vaccine. There are many counts of this clonotype. From the RT-PCR reads, TCRdb called clonotypes with MiXCR, one entry per CDR3 protein. The sample has about 160,000 distinct CDR3 sequences; roughly a tenth are singletons. The source material was non-naive T cells sorted from PBMCs, sampled about 40 days after vaccination. The TCR sequence derives from a man aged 50 to 59 who received an inactivated influenza vaccine.

CDR3 sequence: CASSQAGQGFHGYTF. DNA for the CDR3: TGCGCCAGCAGCCAAGCGGGACAGGGATTTCATGGCTACACCTTC. The chain couples TRBV4-1 to TRBJ1-2; TRBD1 aligns across 9 bases. Trimming at V came to 1 base and at J to 6 bases, leaving 6 bases not matched to a gene. The CDR3 has 15 amino acids. CDR1 is MGHRA, CDR2 YSYEKL, per germline.